This entry concerns a single T cell receptor (beta chain). Antigen unknown. TCRdb's table, derived via immunoSEQ multiplex PCR, lists solely in-frame clones and lacks some. The sample lists about 56,000 clones, 70% to 90% seen once, with less than 9% in the top ten. Analysis merged second doses at about 4 or about 12 weeks. This specimen comes from a study of T cell responses to AZD1222 COVID-19 vaccine. Findings of the study overall: Spike was spanned by vaccine-associated CD4 TCRs, with dominance at 160-218 and 743-854. Baseline seropositivity characterized only a handful of AZD1222 recipients.

This sequence was found in an adult who received the AZD1222 COVID-19 vaccine. The sample in question was peripheral blood, obtained 28 days after the second AZD1222 dose.

CDR3 nucleotides: TGTGCCAGCAGCCTTAGACAGGTCACCCGAGAATTTAACTATGGCTACACCTTC. It yields the protein CASSLRQVTREFNYGYTF. This rearrangement joins TRBV7-8 to TRBJ1-2; a weak D match, TRBD1 (6 bases). V was shortened by 5 bases and J by 1 base, with 23 bases between the two germline ends. There are 18 residues in the CDR3. Germline CDR1 reads SGHVS; CDR2 reads FQNEAQ. Drawing the rest from reference TRBV7-8 and TRBJ1-2, the complete variable domain is GAGVSQSPRYKVAKRGQDVALRCDPISGHVSLFWYQQALGQGPEFLTYFQNEAQLDKSGLPSDRFFAERPEGSVSTLKIQRTQQEDSAVYLCASSLRQVTREFNYGYTFGSGTRLTVV.